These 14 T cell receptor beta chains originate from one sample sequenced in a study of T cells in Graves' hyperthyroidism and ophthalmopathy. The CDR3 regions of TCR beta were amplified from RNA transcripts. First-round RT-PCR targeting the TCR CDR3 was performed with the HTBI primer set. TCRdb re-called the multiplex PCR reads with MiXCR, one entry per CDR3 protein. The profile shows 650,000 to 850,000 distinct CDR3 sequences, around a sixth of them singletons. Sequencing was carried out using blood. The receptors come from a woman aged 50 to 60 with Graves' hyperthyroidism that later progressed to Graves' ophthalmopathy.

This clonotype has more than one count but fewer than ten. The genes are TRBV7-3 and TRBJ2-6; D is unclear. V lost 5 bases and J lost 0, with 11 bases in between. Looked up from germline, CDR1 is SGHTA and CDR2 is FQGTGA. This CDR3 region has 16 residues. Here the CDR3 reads CASSPPLGSGANVLTF. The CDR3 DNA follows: TGTGCCAGCAGCCCCCCGTTAGGCTCTGGGGCCAACGTCCTGACTTTC.

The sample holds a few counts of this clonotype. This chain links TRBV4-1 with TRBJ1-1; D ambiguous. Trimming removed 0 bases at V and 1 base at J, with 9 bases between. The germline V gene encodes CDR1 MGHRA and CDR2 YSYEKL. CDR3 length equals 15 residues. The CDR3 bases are TGCGCCAGCAGCCAAGAGAGCACTAAGAACACTGAAGCTTTCTTT. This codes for CASSQESTKNTEAFF.

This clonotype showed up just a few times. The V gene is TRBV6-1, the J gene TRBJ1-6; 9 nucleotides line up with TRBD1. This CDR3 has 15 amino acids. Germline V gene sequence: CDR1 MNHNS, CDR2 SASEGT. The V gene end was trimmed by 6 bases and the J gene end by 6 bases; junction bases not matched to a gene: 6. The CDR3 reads CASRNPGQGNSPLHF. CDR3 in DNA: TGTGCCAGCAGAAATCCGGGACAGGGTAATTCACCCCTCCACTTT.

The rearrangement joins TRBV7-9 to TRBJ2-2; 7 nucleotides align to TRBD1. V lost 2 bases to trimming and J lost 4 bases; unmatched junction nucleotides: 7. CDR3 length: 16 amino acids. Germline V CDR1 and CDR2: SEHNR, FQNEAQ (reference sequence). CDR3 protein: CASSLPLTGVTGELFF. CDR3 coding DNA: TGTGCCAGCAGCTTACCTTTAACAGGGGTCACCGGGGAGCTGTTTTTT.

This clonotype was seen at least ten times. CDR3 in DNA: TGTGCCTGGAGGCAACTTGGGCAAGAGACCCAGTACTTC. It encodes CAWRQLGQETQYF. The V and J genes are TRBV30 and TRBJ2-5; no firm D call. The CDR3 has 13 residues. Germline V gene sequence: CDR1 GTSNPN, CDR2 SVGIG (reference sequence). Trimming cost V 3 bases and J 2 bases, with 10 bases left between them. Full variable domain (missing parts from reference TRBV30 and TRBJ2-5): SQTIHQWPATLVQPVGSPLSLECTVEGTSNPNLYWYRQAAGRGLQLLFYSVGIGQISSEVPQNLSASRPQDRQFILSSKKLLLSDSGFYLCAWRQLGQETQYFGPGTRLLVL.

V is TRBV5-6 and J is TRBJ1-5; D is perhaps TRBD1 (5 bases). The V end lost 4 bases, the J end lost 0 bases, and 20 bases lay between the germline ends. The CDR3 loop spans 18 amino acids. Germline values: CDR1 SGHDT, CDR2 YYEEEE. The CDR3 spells CASSVSGPLQDSNQPQHF. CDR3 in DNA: TGTGCCAGCAGCGTATCGGGCCCTCTACAGGATAGCAATCAGCCCCAGCATTTT.

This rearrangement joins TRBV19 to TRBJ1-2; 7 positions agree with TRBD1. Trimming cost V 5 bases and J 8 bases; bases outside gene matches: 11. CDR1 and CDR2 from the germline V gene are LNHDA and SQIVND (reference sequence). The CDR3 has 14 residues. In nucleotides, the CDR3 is TGTGCCAGTAGTCGGACAGGATTTGATCGGGGCTACACCTTC. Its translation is CASSRTGFDRGYTF. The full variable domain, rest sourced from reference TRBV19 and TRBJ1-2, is DGGITQSPKYLFRKEGQNVTLSCEQNLNHDAMYWYRQDPGQGLRLIYYSQIVNDFQKGDIAEGYSVSREKKESFPLTVTSAQKNPTAFYLCASSRTGFDRGYTFGSGTRLTVV.

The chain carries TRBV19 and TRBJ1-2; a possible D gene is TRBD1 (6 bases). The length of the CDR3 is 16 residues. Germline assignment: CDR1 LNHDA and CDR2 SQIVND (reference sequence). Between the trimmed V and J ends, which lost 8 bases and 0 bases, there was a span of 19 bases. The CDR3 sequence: CASAPGQYDANYGYTF. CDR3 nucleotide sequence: TGTGCCAGTGCCCCAGGACAGTATGACGCTAACTATGGCTACACCTTC.

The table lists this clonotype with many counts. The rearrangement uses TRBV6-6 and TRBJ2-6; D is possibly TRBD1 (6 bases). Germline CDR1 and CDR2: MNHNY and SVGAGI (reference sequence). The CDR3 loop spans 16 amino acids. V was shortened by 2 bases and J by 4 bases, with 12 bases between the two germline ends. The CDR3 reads CASSYARGSGANVLTF. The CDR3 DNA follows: TGTGCCAGCAGTTACGCCAGGGGTTCAGGGGCCAACGTCCTGACTTTC.

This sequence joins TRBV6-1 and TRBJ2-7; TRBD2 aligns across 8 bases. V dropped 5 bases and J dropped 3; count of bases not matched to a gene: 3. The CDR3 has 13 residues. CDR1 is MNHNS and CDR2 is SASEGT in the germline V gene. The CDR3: CASSPAGDYEQYF. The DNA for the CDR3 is TGTGCCAGCAGTCCAGCGGGGGACTACGAGCAGTACTTC.

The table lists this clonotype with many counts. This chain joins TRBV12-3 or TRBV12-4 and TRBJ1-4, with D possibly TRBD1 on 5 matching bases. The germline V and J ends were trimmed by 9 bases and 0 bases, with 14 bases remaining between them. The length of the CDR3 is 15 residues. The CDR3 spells CASRGAAATNEKLFF. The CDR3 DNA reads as TGTGCCAGTCGCGGGGCGGCTGCAACTAATGAAAAACTGTTTTTT.

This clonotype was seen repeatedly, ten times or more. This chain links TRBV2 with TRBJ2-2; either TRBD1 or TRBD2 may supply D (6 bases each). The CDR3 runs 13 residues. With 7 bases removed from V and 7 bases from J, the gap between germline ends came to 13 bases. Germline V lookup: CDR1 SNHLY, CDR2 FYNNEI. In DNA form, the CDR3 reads TGTGCCAGCAATGGGGGGCAATTCGGGGAGCTGTTTTTT. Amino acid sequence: CASNGGQFGELFF.

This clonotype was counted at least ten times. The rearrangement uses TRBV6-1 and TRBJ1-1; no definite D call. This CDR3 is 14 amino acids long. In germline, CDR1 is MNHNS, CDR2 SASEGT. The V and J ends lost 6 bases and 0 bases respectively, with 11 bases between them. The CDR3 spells CASRASAMNTEAFF. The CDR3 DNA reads TGTGCCAGCAGGGCATCGGCGATGAACACTGAAGCTTTCTTT.

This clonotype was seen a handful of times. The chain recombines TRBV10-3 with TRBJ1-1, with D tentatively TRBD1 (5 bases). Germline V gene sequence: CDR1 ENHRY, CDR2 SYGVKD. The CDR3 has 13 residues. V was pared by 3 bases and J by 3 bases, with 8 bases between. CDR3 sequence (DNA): TGTGCCATCAGTGAAGGGGCCCACACTGAAGCTTTCTTT. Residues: CAISEGAHTEAFF.